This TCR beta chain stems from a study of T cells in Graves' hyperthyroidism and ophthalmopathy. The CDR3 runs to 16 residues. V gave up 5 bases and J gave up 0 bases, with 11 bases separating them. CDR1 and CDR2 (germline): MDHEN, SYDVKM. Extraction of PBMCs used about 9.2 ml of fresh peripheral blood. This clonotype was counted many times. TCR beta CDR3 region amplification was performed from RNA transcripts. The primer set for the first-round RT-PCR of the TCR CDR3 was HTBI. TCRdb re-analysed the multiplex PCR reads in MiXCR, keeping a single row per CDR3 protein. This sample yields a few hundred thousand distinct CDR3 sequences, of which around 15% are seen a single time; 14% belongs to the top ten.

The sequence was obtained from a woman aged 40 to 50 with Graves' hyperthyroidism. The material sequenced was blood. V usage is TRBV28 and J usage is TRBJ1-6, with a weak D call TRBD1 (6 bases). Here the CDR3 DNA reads TGTGCCAGCAGTCTATCGGACAGCTCCTATAATTCACCCCTCCACTTT. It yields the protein CASSLSDSSYNSPLHF.